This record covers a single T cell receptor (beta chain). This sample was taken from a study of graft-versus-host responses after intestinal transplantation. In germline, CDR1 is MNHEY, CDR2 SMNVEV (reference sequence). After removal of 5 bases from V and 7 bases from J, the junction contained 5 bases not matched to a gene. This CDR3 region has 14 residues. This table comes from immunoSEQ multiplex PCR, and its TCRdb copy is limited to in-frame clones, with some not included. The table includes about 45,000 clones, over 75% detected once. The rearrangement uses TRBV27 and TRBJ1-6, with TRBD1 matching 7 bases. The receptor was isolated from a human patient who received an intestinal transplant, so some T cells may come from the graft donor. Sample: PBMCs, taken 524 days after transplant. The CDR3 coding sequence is TGTGCCAGCAGTGCCCGGGACAGAAATTCACCCCTCCACTTT. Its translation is CASSARDRNSPLHF.